This TCR beta chain was captured in a study of blood T cell repertoires in COVID-19. Assay: immunoSEQ multiplex PCR; the TCRdb copy retains only in-frame clones and omits some. This table holds over 100,000 clones, roughly 84% found once. Germline lookup yields CDR1 SGDLS and CDR2 YYNGEE. CDR3 length equals 12 residues. For this clone: The junction departs from the called germline gene at one end, perhaps through a read error.

Sequencing was carried out using peripheral blood. The receptor was derived from a woman in her 70s with acute or convalescent COVID-19. This chain connects TRBV9 to TRBJ1-2; D remains ambiguous. The CDR3 region is CASTVGAYGYTF. The CDR3 DNA follows: TGTGCCAGCACCGTAGGAGCCTATGGCTACACCTTC. The variable domain in full, with the rest retrieved from reference TRBV9 and TRBJ1-2, is DSGVTQTPKHLITATGQRVTLRCSPRSGDLSVYWYQQSLDQGLQFLIQYYNGEERAKGNILERFSAQQFPDLHSELNLSSLELGDSALYFCASTVGAYGYTFGSGTRLTVV.